This is a list of T cell receptor beta chains from one sample in a study of persistence of HIV-infected CD4 T cells. Their target antigens are unknown. This table comes from immunoSEQ multiplex PCR, and its TCRdb copy is limited to in-frame clones, with some not included. The sample consists of tens of thousands of clones, about 80% of them appearing once. The sequenced sample was CD4+ T cells sorted from PBMCs after approximately 19-hour stimulation, obtained from a patient who received antiretroviral therapy. Receptors originate from an adult man with HIV who was CMV-seropositive. CDR3s include the opening cysteine and the closing phenylalanine or tryptophan. The D gene is left open where the match is weak. Size is omitted from some rows. Given values are once, few, many or a class for expanded clones.

TRBV2	.	.	14	TRBJ1-6	TGTGCCAGCATGCCGTTCGCCTATAATTCACCCCTCCACTTT	CASMPFAYNSPLHF
TRBV2	few	.	15	TRBJ1-3	TGTGCCAGCTGTCAGAATCTGATCTCTGGAAACACCATATATTTT	CASCQNLISGNTIYF
TRBV21-1	few	.	14	TRBJ1-2	TGTGCCAGCAGCAAAAACTCAGGGCACTATGGCTACACCTTC	CASSKNSGHYGYTF
TRBV10-2	few	.	14	TRBJ1-4	TGCGCCACCACGGACGGGTCAACTAATGAAAAACTGTTTTTT	CATTDGSTNEKLFF
TRBV5-6	few	.	15	TRBJ1-6	TGTGCCAGCAGTTTTCGACAAATCTATAATTCACCCCTCCACTTT	CASSFRQIYNSPLHF
TRBV19	few	.	15	TRBJ1-2	TGTGCCAGTAGCCCCCGGACAAGGACCCTGGGAGGCTACACCTTC	CASSPRTRTLGGYTF
TRBV7-2	.	TRBD1	15	TRBJ1-2	TGTGCCAGCAGCAATAGGACAGGCCGATTCAATGGCTACACCTTC	CASSNRTGRFNGYTF
TRBV19	.	TRBD1	16	TRBJ1-1	TGTGCCAGTAGTATCATTCAGGGGGCCATGGACACTGAAGCTTTCTTT	CASSIIQGAMDTEAFF
TRBV3-1/TRBV3-2	.	TRBD1	17	TRBJ1-3	TGTGCCAGCAGCCATTCCGGGACAGGGCAGGCTGGAAACACCATATATTTT	CASSHSGTGQAGNTIYF
TRBV28	once	TRBD1	15	TRBJ2-7	TGTGCCAGCAGTTTCTACGGGACAGGTAGAAACGAGCAGTACTTC	CASSFYGTGRNEQYF
TRBV5-6	.	.	16	TRBJ2-3	TGTGCCAGCAGCTTGGGTTACGGGAATCACGGAGATACGCAGTATTTT	CASSLGYGNHGDTQYF
TRBV6-6	once	.	14	TRBJ2-7	TGTGCCAGCACTCTCGGACGGAGCTCCTACGAGCAGTACTTC	CASTLGRSSYEQYF
TRBV4-1	once	TRBD1	16	TRBJ2-2	TGCGCCAGCAGCCACGGGGACAGCGCGAACACCGGGGAGCTGTTTTTT	CASSHGDSANTGELFF
TRBV19	.	.	15	TRBJ1-1	TGTGCCAGTGCCTGGGGGCAGGGGCCAAACACTGAAGCTTTCTTT	CASAWGQGPNTEAFF
TRBV3-1/TRBV3-2	.	TRBD2	15	TRBJ2-7	TGTGCCAGCAGCCGATCGGGGGGGAAGCACTACGAGCAGTACTTC	CASSRSGGKHYEQYF
TRBV11-2	.	.	15	TRBJ1-2	TGTGCCAGCAGCTTAGAGTCAGCATCTAACTATGGCTACACCTTC	CASSLESASNYGYTF
TRBV10-3	.	TRBD1	15	TRBJ1-5	TGTGCCATCAGAGATGACAGGGGAAGCAATCAGCCCCAGCATTTT	CAIRDDRGSNQPQHF
TRBV2	.	.	15	TRBJ1-4	TGTGCCAGCAGGAGCCTCCGGGGACCGTATGAAAAACTGTTTTTT	CASRSLRGPYEKLFF
TRBV5-1	.	TRBD1	18	TRBJ1-1	TGCGCCAGCAGCTTGGTCACCCGGACAGGGGGTGTTTACACTGAAGCTTTCTTT	CASSLVTRTGGVYTEAFF
TRBV14	.	.	13	TRBJ1-2	TGTGCCAGCAGCCAAGGTGGGGAGTATGGCTACACCTTC	CASSQGGEYGYTF
TRBV5-6	few	.	14	TRBJ2-3	TGTGCCAGCAGCCGGAGGCCCTCACGGGATACGCAGTATTTT	CASSRRPSRDTQYF
TRBV5-1	few	.	12	TRBJ1-2	TGCGCCAGCAGTGGTACAGGGAGAGGCTACACCTTC	CASSGTGRGYTF
TRBV3-1/TRBV3-2	.	.	14	TRBJ1-5	TGTGCCAGCAGCCAAGATCTCAGAAATCAGCCCCAGCATTTT	CASSQDLRNQPQHF
TRBV27	once	.	15	TRBJ1-1	TGTGCCAGCAGTTTATCCGGGAGAATGAACACTGAAGCTTTCTTT	CASSLSGRMNTEAFF
TRBV29-1	.	TRBD1	13	TRBJ1-1	TGCAGCGTTGAGGGGGACAGGTCCACTGAAGCTTTCTTT	CSVEGDRSTEAFF
TRBV7-2	.	TRBD2	16	TRBJ2-3	TGTGCCAGCAGCTCCGGATATGGCGGGAGTGCAGATACGCAGTATTTT	CASSSGYGGSADTQYF
TRBV30	.	TRBD1	13	TRBJ1-1	TGTGCCTGGAGACAGGGGGCGGCCACTGAAGCTTTCTTT	CAWRQGAATEAFF
TRBV7-2	.	.	11	TRBJ2-3	TGTGCCAGCAGCTTGAGAGATACGCAGTATTTT	CASSLRDTQYF
TRBV14	.	.	14	TRBJ1-3	TGTGCCAGCAGCCAAGACTGGGGGATGAACACCATATATTTT	CASSQDWGMNTIYF
TRBV15	.	.	12	TRBJ2-1	TGTGCCACCAGCAGAGATCAGTCCTCCTTGGTCTTC	CATSRDQSSLVF
TRBV14	few	TRBD1	14	TRBJ1-1	TGTGCCAGCAGCGCCGACAGGGTCAACACTGAAGCTTTCTTT	CASSADRVNTEAFF
TRBV9	.	.	14	TRBJ2-1	TGTGCCAGCAGCGTAGAACTAGCTTCTAATGAGCAGTTCTTC	CASSVELASNEQFF
TRBV29-1	.	.	10	TRBJ1-1	TGCAGCGTTGCGGGGTCGGGTGCTTTCTTT	CSVAGSGAFF
TRBV27	.	TRBD2	17	TRBJ2-5	TGTGCCAGCAGCCTGGGACTAGCGGGGTCCTCGATTGAGACCCAGTACTTC	CASSLGLAGSSIETQYF
TRBV6-5	.	TRBD1	13	TRBJ1-1	TGTGCCAGCAGTCGGGACAGGGGTACTGAAGCTTTCTTT	CASSRDRGTEAFF
TRBV7-6	.	.	14	TRBJ2-7	TGTGCCAGCAGCTGGGGGGCACATCAGGACGAGCAGTACTTC	CASSWGAHQDEQYF
TRBV7-2	once	.	14	TRBJ2-2	TGTGCCAGCAGCAACGGGTGGAACACCGGGGAGCTGTTTTTT	CASSNGWNTGELFF
TRBV19	.	.	13	TRBJ1-6	TGTGCCACAATGACGGACGGTAATTCACCCCTCCACTTT	CATMTDGNSPLHF
TRBV11-3	.	.	13	TRBJ2-5	TGTGCCAGCAGCCGAAGCGGAGGAGAGACCCAGTACTTC	CASSRSGGETQYF
TRBV30	.	TRBD1	14	TRBJ2-7	TGTGCCTGGAGTAGGACAGGGGTTTTTTGGGAGCAGTACTTC	CAWSRTGVFWEQYF
TRBV5-1	.	.	16	TRBJ1-3	TGCGCCAGCAGCTTGGTGTTACAGGGCCCTGGAAACACCATATATTTT	CASSLVLQGPGNTIYF
TRBV7-9	.	.	14	TRBJ1-5	TGTGCCAGCAGCTTAGACGGTTTCAATCAGCCCCAGCATTTT	CASSLDGFNQPQHF
TRBV5-1	.	TRBD1	14	TRBJ1-6	TGCGCCAGCACCATGACAGGGGTTAATTCACCCCTCCACTTT	CASTMTGVNSPLHF
TRBV5-6	.	.	15	TRBJ1-6	TGTGCCAGCAGCTTAGGGGGTGGTCAATTTTTGTCCCTCCACTTT	CASSLGGGQFLSLHF
TRBV19	few	TRBD1	17	TRBJ1-2	TGTGCCAGTAGTCCGAAACGACAGGGTGGCAGACTAAGTGGCTACACCTTC	CASSPKRQGGRLSGYTF